This TCR beta chain came from a study of shared clonotypes between healthy human individuals. The donor cohort consisted entirely of Caucasian adults residing in Nashville, Tennessee. The assay used deep level. Each sorted subset replicate got 200 ng genomic DNA, 30,000 or so genomes. The repertoire was sequenced with immunoSEQ multiplex PCR; TCRdb's copy has only in-frame clones and lacks some. The data hold approximately 1.4 million clones, with under 99% observed a single time. The sequence derives from a man younger than 45 in good health. The sequenced sample consisted of naive CD4+ T cells sorted from blood. Subset meaning: CD45RA+ positively selected.

The DNA for the CDR3 is TGTGCCAGCAGCTTAGATCCCTCCGCAGATACGCAGTATTTT. Translation: CASSLDPSADTQYF. The chain links TRBV11-3 to TRBJ2-3; D uncertain. The CDR3 totals 14 residues. Germline assignment: CDR1 SGHNT and CDR2 YENEEA. The V gene lost 0 bases and the J gene lost 4 bases, with 8 bases spanning the gap.